This T cell receptor beta chain is drawn from a study of T cell responses to AZD1222 COVID-19 vaccine. Findings and limits, study-wide: Unmutated variant regions are reportedly the target of nearly half of TCRs that are spike-specific.

Using immunoSEQ multiplex PCR, the repertoire was profiled, and TCRdb retains in-frame clones only, with some absent. This sample has some 150,000 clones; around 84% occur once, and the top ten carry about 5.4%. A word on this clone: What it binds is unknown.

The specimen comprised peripheral blood, sampled 28 days after the second AZD1222 dose. The sequence was collected from an adult who received the AZD1222 COVID-19 vaccine.

DNA of the CDR3: TGTGCCAGCAGCTTAGGAACGGCTGTCCAAGAGACCCAGTACTTC. Protein sequence: CASSLGTAVQETQYF. The J gene is TRBJ2-5, the V gene TRBV7-2; D ambiguous. The V end lost 1 base, the J end lost 1 base, and 10 bases lay between the germline ends. This CDR3 has 15 residues. CDR1 SGHTA and CDR2 FQGNSA come from the germline V gene.